This T cell receptor (beta chain) was obtained from a study of OX40 agonist ivuxolimab in advanced cancers. The data were produced by immunoSEQ multiplex PCR, yet TCRdb's version contains in-frame clones alone and is incomplete. The sample yields 75,000 to 90,000 clones, under 95% seen once. Here the sequenced sample was CD4+ or CD8+ T cells sorted from blood, taken in a trial of the OX40 agonist ivuxolimab. The TCR was taken from an adult with an advanced solid tumor such as melanoma, head and neck, liver or kidney cancer.

The CDR3 region has the DNA TGTGCCAGTAGTATCGACTCGGGACTAGCGGGAAACAATGAGCAGTTCTTC. Translating gives CASSIDSGLAGNNEQFF. V is TRBV19 and J is TRBJ2-1; 13 bases match TRBD2. The CDR3 is 17 amino acids. Germline V gene lookup returns CDR1 LNHDA and CDR2 SQIVND (reference sequence). V lost 3 bases and J lost 5; bases outside the gene matches: 7. Combining the CDR3 with reference TRBV19 and TRBJ2-1 gives the whole variable domain DGGITQSPKYLFRKEGQNVTLSCEQNLNHDAMYWYRQDPGQGLRLIYYSQIVNDFQKGDIAEGYSVSREKKESFPLTVTSAQKNPTAFYLCASSIDSGLAGNNEQFFGPGTRLTVL.